A single sample is the source of the 4 T cell receptor beta chains below, sequenced in a study of cytomegalovirus exposure and HLA in healthy donors (dated by TCRdb to the late 2010s). The library was made by the immunoSEQ multiplex PCR assay. For the multiplex PCR, a mixture combining 60 forward primers for TCR Vbeta segments and 13 reverse primers for TCR Jbeta segments was used. What TCRdb holds here is the immuneACCESS table cut down to in-frame rearrangements. Part of the clones is not present; checked against another copy, under half of the missing clones reflect an unresolved V gene, and the others are unexplained. The sample yields some 97,000 clones; 84% were counted once. The ten largest clones capture 1.2% of the sample. Sequenced material: PBMCs. Receptors were obtained from a young woman in good health and CMV-seronegative.

The chain is built from TRBV30 and TRBJ2-1, with 9 bases lining up with TRBD1. There are 15 residues in the CDR3. After removal of 1 base from V and 4 bases from J, the junction contained 5 bases not matched to a gene. Germline V lookup: CDR1 GTSNPN, CDR2 SVGIG (reference sequence). For the CDR3, the DNA is TGTGCCTGGAGTGATTGGGACAGGGATTACAATGAGCAGTTCTTC. Protein: CAWSDWDRDYNEQFF.

In the case of this clone: A junction boundary mismatches the germline segment, possibly from a read error. The CDR3 spells CSSSTRIQGVGETQYF. The CDR3 DNA follows: TGTTCCAGCAGTACTCGGATCCAGGGGGTCGGGGAGACCCAGTACTTC. J is TRBJ2-5 and V is TRBV7-9; 7 positions agree with TRBD1. This CDR3 spans 16 amino acids. CDR1 is SEHNR and CDR2 is FQNEAQ in the germline V gene (reference sequence). Drawing the rest from reference TRBV7-9 and TRBJ2-5, the complete variable domain is DTGVSQNPRHKITKRGQNVTFRCDPISEHNRLYWYRQTLGQGPEFLTYFQNEAQLEKSRLLSDRFSAERPKGSFSTLEIQRTEQGDSAMYLCSSSTRIQGVGETQYFGPGTRLLVL.

CDR3: CASSPKIRVGNTIYF. In DNA, the CDR3 is TGTGCCAGCAGCCCTAAAATTCGGGTTGGAAACACCATATATTTT. V is TRBV7-9 and J is TRBJ1-3; no clear D gene. The CDR3 is made up of 15 amino acids. Trimming removed 5 bases at V and 3 bases at J, with 14 bases between. Germline loops: CDR1 SEHNR, CDR2 FQNEAQ (reference sequence).

This clone has just a few counts. J is TRBJ2-1 and V is TRBV6-1; TRBD2 agrees at 8 bases. Germline CDR1 reads MNHNS; CDR2 reads SASEGT. CDR3 length: 15 residues. V trimming: 4 bases; J trimming: 2 bases; junction bases outside the gene matches: 4. CDR3 in amino acids: CASSAAGEAYNEQFF. The CDR3 nucleotides read TGTGCCAGCAGTGCAGCGGGAGAGGCCTACAATGAGCAGTTCTTC.